This T cell receptor beta chain was recovered during a study of early T cells in non-severe SARS-CoV-2 infection. Study overall: RNA in bulk from unsorted whole blood was sequenced, and chains were unpaired. Overall study results and limits: Matching against VDJdb likely underestimated virus-specific expansions, favoring anti-spike CD8.

Remarks on this clonotype: Its antigen remains unidentified.

Germline V gene sequence: CDR1 MNHEY, CDR2 SVGAGI. The germline V and J ends were trimmed by 0 bases and 3 bases, with 14 bases remaining between them. The CDR3 sequence is 16 residues long. Unique molecular identifiers (one per individual cDNA molecule) were attached. TCRdb re-called the 5' RACE reads with MiXCR, one entry per CDR3 protein. The repertoire includes around 40,000 distinct CDR3 sequences, roughly 6.3% of them detected once, and less than 6% sits in the top ten. The chain couples TRBV6-5 to TRBJ1-2; D is unclear. The TCR was taken from an adult who was a healthcare worker with PCR-confirmed SARS-CoV-2 infection or an uninfected control (not recorded which). The sample consisted of whole blood. The CDR3 loop reads CASSYSNRVADYGYTF. CDR3 DNA sequence: TGTGCCAGCAGTTACTCGAATAGGGTGGCGGACTATGGCTACACCTTC.